These 13 T cell receptor beta chains were all obtained from the same sample, sequenced in a study of T cell changes during pregnancy in multiple sclerosis. TCRdb keeps only in-frame clones here, not all; method: immunoSEQ multiplex PCR. The data show roughly 38,000 clones, roughly 85% seen once. This specimen consisted of CD4+ T cells from peripheral blood mononuclear cells, obtained before pregnancy. These receptors all come from a female donor with multiple sclerosis, enrolled in a pregnancy study.

The chain recombines TRBV29-1 with TRBJ2-2; D possibly corresponds to TRBD1 (6 bases). The CDR3 is 14 amino acids. In germline, CDR1 is SQVTM, CDR2 ANQGSEA. V lost 5 bases and J 5 bases, leaving 15 bases between the germline ends. The CDR3 loop is CSVLLGAGTGELFF. The CDR3 DNA is TGCAGCGTTCTTCTGGGGGCTGGGACCGGGGAGCTGTTTTTT.

The rearrangement uses TRBV2 and TRBJ2-2; maybe TRBD2 (6 bases). The CDR3 has 14 residues. Germline values: CDR1 SNHLY, CDR2 FYNNEI. Trimming took off 5 bases at V and 6 bases at J, with 13 bases between the two ends. Here the CDR3 reads CASSSGRAPGELFF. In DNA form, the CDR3 reads TGTGCCAGCAGTTCCGGGAGAGCGCCCGGGGAGCTGTTTTTT. Based on the CDR3 plus reference TRBV2 and TRBJ2-2, the full variable domain is EPEVTQTPSHQVTQMGQEVILRCVPISNHLYFYWYRQILGQKVEFLVSFYNNEISEKSEIFDDQFSVERPDGSNFTLKIRSTKLEDSAMYFCASSSGRAPGELFFGEGSRLTVL.

This clone was counted once. The genes are TRBV2 and TRBJ1-1; maybe TRBD1 (5 bases). CDR1 is SNHLY, CDR2 FYNNEI, per germline. V lost 4 bases and J 1 base, leaving 10 bases between the germline ends. The CDR3 has 14 residues. The CDR3 spells CASSVGGGNTEAFF. In DNA form, the CDR3 reads TGTGCCAGCAGTGTCGGGGGTGGGAACACTGAAGCTTTCTTT. The whole variable domain, remainder taken from reference TRBV2 and TRBJ1-1, is EPEVTQTPSHQVTQMGQEVILRCVPISNHLYFYWYRQILGQKVEFLVSFYNNEISEKSEIFDDQFSVERPDGSNFTLKIRSTKLEDSAMYFCASSVGGGNTEAFFGQGTRLTVV.

The CDR3 nucleotides read TGTGCCAGCGGTACTAGCGGGGGCTACAATGAGCAGTTCTTC. This translates into CASGTSGGYNEQFF. The chain joins TRBV2 to TRBJ2-1; 11 bases are shared with TRBD2. The ends lost 8 bases at V and 3 bases at J; junction bases unmatched: 3. This CDR3 has 14 amino acids. Germline V gives CDR1 SNHLY, CDR2 FYNNEI. The full variable domain, in which reference TRBV2 and TRBJ2-1 provide the parts outside the CDR3, is EPEVTQTPSHQVTQMGQEVILRCVPISNHLYFYWYRQILGQKVEFLVSFYNNEISEKSEIFDDQFSVERPDGSNFTLKIRSTKLEDSAMYFCASGTSGGYNEQFFGPGTRLTVL.

This chain uses TRBV14 with TRBJ2-3; D might be TRBD1 (6 bases). CDR1 and CDR2 (germline): SGHDN, FVKESK. This CDR3 is 16 amino acids long. V was clipped by 4 bases and J by 1 base, with 15 bases between them. The CDR3 DNA reads as TGTGCCAGCAGCCGAGGGGGAAGTGAGGGCACAGATACGCAGTATTTT. It translates to CASSRGGSEGTDTQYF. Using reference TRBV14 and TRBJ2-3 for the parts outside the CDR3, the full variable domain is EAGVTQFPSHSVIEKGQTVTLRCDPISGHDNLYWYRRVMGKEIKFLLHFVKESKQDESGMPNNRFLAERTGGTYSTLKVQPAELEDSGVYFCASSRGGSEGTDTQYFGPGTRLTVL.

This chain connects TRBV5-1 to TRBJ1-4; maybe TRBD1 (6 bases). This CDR3 spans 14 amino acids. CDR1 is SGHRS and CDR2 is YFSETQ in the germline V gene. Between the trimmed V and J ends, which lost 4 bases and 5 bases, there was a span of 12 bases. The CDR3 region is CASSPGQRNEKLFF. Written as DNA, the CDR3 is TGCGCCAGCAGCCCCGGACAGAGAAATGAAAAACTGTTTTTT.

The chain links TRBV2 to TRBJ1-2; 7 bases are shared with TRBD1. Germline values: CDR1 SNHLY, CDR2 FYNNEI. V gave up 6 bases and J gave up 6 bases; unmatched junction bases: 7. The CDR3 has 13 residues. Here the CDR3 reads CASSVTGFDGYTF. As DNA, the CDR3 is TGTGCCAGCAGCGTGACAGGGTTTGATGGCTACACCTTC.

The J gene is TRBJ1-2, the V gene TRBV5-6; D not certain. CDR3 length: 14 residues. Germline values: CDR1 SGHDT, CDR2 YYEEEE. Between the trimmed V and J ends, which lost 1 base and 8 bases, there was a span of 15 bases. The CDR3 coding sequence is TGTGCCAGCAGCTTGTTGAGGGTATGGAACGGCTACACCTTC. This codes for CASSLLRVWNGYTF.

Worth noting for this clone: A junction end diverges from the germline sequence, so it may reflect a read error. The chain carries TRBV6-5 and TRBJ1-5; D may be TRBD1 (5 bases). The CDR3 contains 13 residues. CDR1 and CDR2 (germline): MNHEY, SVGAGI. CDR3 amino acids: CAGREDGNQPQHF. CDR3 DNA sequence: TGTGCCGGCAGGGAGGACGGCAATCAGCCCCAGCATTTT.

The chain joins TRBV30 to TRBJ1-1; 7 bases line up with TRBD1. The J segment lost 7 bases and the V segment lost 4 bases, leaving 15 bases of the junction unmatched. Per germline, CDR1 GTSNPN and CDR2 SVGIG (reference sequence). This CDR3 spans 15 amino acids. The CDR3 region is CAWKVAPTGDFEAFF. CDR3 DNA sequence: TGTGCCTGGAAGGTAGCCCCCACAGGGGATTTTGAAGCTTTCTTT.

The chain carries TRBV11-2 and TRBJ2-5; 9 bases are shared with TRBD1. The germline V gene encodes CDR1 SGHAT and CDR2 FQNNGV. The junction had 8 bases not matched to a gene; V was cut back by 5 bases and J by 4 bases. CDR3 length: 15 amino acids. CDR3: CASSPRTGVGETQYF. The CDR3 DNA sequence: TGTGCCAGCAGCCCCCGGACAGGGGTTGGAGAGACCCAGTACTTC. Complete variable domain (other parts from reference TRBV11-2 and TRBJ2-5): EAGVAQSPRYKIIEKRQSVAFWCNPISGHATLYWYQQILGQGPKLLIQFQNNGVVDDSQLPKDRFSAERLKGVDSTLKIQPAKLEDSAVYLCASSPRTGVGETQYFGPGTRLLVL.

The chain carries TRBV30 and TRBJ1-5, with a tentative D call TRBD1 (5 bases). The CDR3 loop spans 14 amino acids. With 2 bases removed from V and 3 bases from J, the gap between germline ends came to 11 bases. Per germline, CDR1 GTSNPN and CDR2 SVGIG (reference sequence). This CDR3 reads CAWSSGNFNQPQHF. Written as DNA, the CDR3 is TGTGCCTGGAGTTCAGGGAACTTCAATCAGCCCCAGCATTTT. Full variable domain (remainder filled in from reference TRBV30 and TRBJ1-5): SQTIHQWPATLVQPVGSPLSLECTVEGTSNPNLYWYRQAAGRGLQLLFYSVGIGQISSEVPQNLSASRPQDRQFILSSKKLLLSDSGFYLCAWSSGNFNQPQHFGDGTRLSIL.

There are a few counts of this clone. The rearrangement uses TRBV6-1 and TRBJ2-7, with D tentatively TRBD2 (5 bases). Germline CDR1 MNHNS, CDR2 SASEGT. This CDR3 contains 11 residues. V was cut by 7 bases and J by 3 bases, with 7 bases left in between. The CDR3 region has the DNA TGTGCCAGCAACGACTACTACGAGCAGTACTTC. Residues: CASNDYYEQYF.